The next 19 T cell receptor beta chains were all read from a single sample in a study of shared clonotypes between healthy human individuals. TCRdb keeps only in-frame clones here, not all; method: immunoSEQ multiplex PCR. The table lists a few hundred thousand clones, roughly three quarters of them singletons. The sample consisted of PBMCs. These TCRs come from a woman between 35 and 50 years old in good health. Some clones in this sample may be carry-over from other donors' samples.

The chain recombines TRBV4-3 with TRBJ2-2; D is unclear. The V end lost 1 base, the J end lost 6 bases, and 12 bases lay between the germline ends. CDR3 length: 15 amino acids. Germline CDR1 and CDR2: LGHNA and YSLEER. CDR3 DNA sequence: TGCGCCAGCAGCCAAGTAATGGGTCCCGCCGGGGAGCTGTTTTTT. Translating it yields CASSQVMGPAGELFF.

This clone was seen many times. This CDR3 is also generated by other DNA sequences in the sample. V usage is TRBV25-1 and J usage is TRBJ1-1, with D tentatively TRBD1 (6 bases). The ends were cut back, 5 bases at V and 4 bases at J, with 14 bases in the middle. CDR1 MGHDK and CDR2 SYGVNS come from the germline V gene. CDR3 size: 14 residues. CDR3 sequence reads: CASSKPGVTTEAFF. The CDR3 nucleotides are TGTGCCAGCAGTAAACCAGGGGTTACCACTGAAGCTTTCTTT.

There are a few counts of this clone. The V and J genes are TRBV5-1 and TRBJ1-1; TRBD1 might be the D (5 bases). CDR3 length: 15 residues. Per germline, CDR1 SGHRS and CDR2 YFSETQ. The V end was cut by 2 bases, the J end by 1 base, with 12 bases between. CDR3 in amino acids: CASSFALDRNTEAFF. DNA of the CDR3: TGCGCCAGCAGCTTCGCCCTTGACAGGAACACTGAAGCTTTCTTT.

The CDR3 is CASSPPGTFNEQFF. The CDR3 DNA sequence: TGTGCCAGCAGCCCCCCCGGGACTTTCAATGAGCAGTTCTTC. The chain recombines TRBV5-4 with TRBJ2-1, with TRBD2 as a possible D gene (6 bases). The V end lost 4 bases, the J end lost 6 bases, and 14 bases lay between the germline ends. CDR3 length: 14 amino acids. CDR1 is SGHNT and CDR2 is YYREEE in the germline V gene (reference sequence). Filled out from reference TRBV5-4 and TRBJ2-1, the complete variable domain reads ETGVTQSPTHLIKTRGQQVTLRCSSQSGHNTVSWYQQALGQGPQFIFQYYREEENGRGNFPPRFSGLQFPNYSSELNVNALELDDSALYLCASSPPGTFNEQFFGPGTRLTVL.

The chain couples TRBV5-1 to TRBJ2-7, with 9 bases matching TRBD1. Trimming at V came to 3 bases and at J to 3 bases, leaving 1 base not matched to a gene. The CDR3 runs to 13 residues. In germline, CDR1 is SGHRS, CDR2 YFSETQ. The CDR3, as DNA: TGCGCCAGCAGCTCGGACAGGGGCTACGAGCAGTACTTC. Translating gives CASSSDRGYEQYF.

By sample fraction, this clone is medium-sized. The junction differs from germline at one of its ends, possibly a read error. Other DNA sequences of this sample code for an identical CDR3. The J gene is TRBJ2-7, the V gene TRBV7-7; 10 bases align to TRBD1. Germline loops: CDR1 SSHAT, CDR2 FNYEAQ (reference sequence). This CDR3 comprises 14 residues. CDR3 bases: TGTGCTAGCAGCTCGGGACAGGGGTCCTACGAGCAGTACTTC. Protein: CASSSGQGSYEQYF.

The gene calls are TRBV5-1 and TRBJ1-5; no clear D. There are 13 residues in the CDR3. Between the trimmed V and J ends, which lost 0 bases and 3 bases, there was a span of 4 bases. CDR1 is SGHRS and CDR2 is YFSETQ in the germline V gene. CDR3 sequence: CASSLDPNQPQHF. CDR3 bases: TGCGCCAGCAGCTTGGACCCCAATCAGCCCCAGCATTTT.

This clone was picked up one time. V usage is TRBV11-2 and J usage is TRBJ1-2; unclear D gene. CDR1 and CDR2 from the germline V gene are SGHAT and FQNNGV. V dropped 5 bases and J dropped 2 bases, with 6 bases sitting between them. The CDR3 is made up of 12 amino acids. The CDR3 is CASSGRNYGYTF. CDR3 nucleotides: TGTGCCAGCAGCGGCAGGAACTATGGCTACACCTTC.

The chain's CDR3 is CASSSGLYTQYF. The CDR3, as DNA: TGTGCCAGCAGCTCGGGACTTTATACGCAGTATTTT. The J gene is TRBJ2-3, the V gene TRBV11-2, with a possible D match to TRBD2 (6 bases). The CDR3 spans 12 residues. V lost 4 bases and J lost 7, with 9 bases in between. CDR1 is SGHAT, CDR2 FQNNGV, per germline.

As for this clone: A far larger clone differs by one base, so this is likely a read error. V gene TRBV4-1 combines with J gene TRBJ2-1; 9 positions match TRBD2. V lost 11 bases, J lost 0 bases, and 11 bases stayed unmatched. Germline V CDR1 and CDR2: MGHRA, YSYEKL. The CDR3 is made up of 16 amino acids. The CDR3 reads CAGGTSLLSSYNEQFF. CDR3 sequence (DNA): TGCGCCGGCGGGACTAGCCTCCTGAGCTCCTACAATGAGCAGTTCTTC.

The rearrangement links TRBV7-6 to TRBJ2-7; possible D gene TRBD1, 6 bases. From germline, CDR1 is SGHVS and CDR2 FNYEAQ. Trimming removed 5 bases from V and 3 bases from J, with 14 bases in between. The CDR3 is 14 residues long. CDR3 residues: CASSQPGQIYEQYF. DNA of the CDR3: TGTGCCAGCAGCCAGCCGGGACAAATCTACGAGCAGTACTTC.

This sequence joins TRBV18 and TRBJ1-6; TRBD1 is a possible D gene (6 bases). This CDR3 has 16 amino acids. The germline V gene encodes CDR1 KGHSH and CDR2 LQKENI. Trimming pared 4 bases from V and 6 bases from J, leaving 16 bases between. The CDR3 nucleotides read TGTGCCAGCTCACGGACAGCCCGAAGGACTAATTCACCCCTCCACTTT. This encodes CASSRTARRTNSPLHF.

The chain employs TRBV6-6 and TRBJ1-2; D is uncertain. Between the trimmed V and J ends, which lost 5 bases and 4 bases, there was a span of 11 bases. This CDR3 spans 13 amino acids. Germline V lookup: CDR1 MNHNY, CDR2 SVGAGI (reference sequence). CDR3 residues: CASSPDLLYGYTF. The CDR3 DNA is TGTGCCAGCAGTCCCGACCTCCTCTATGGCTACACCTTC.

Points on this clone: Other DNA sequences in the same sample also yield this CDR3. The rearrangement uses TRBV5-1 and TRBJ1-3, with D maybe TRBD1 (6 bases). The CDR3 consists of 15 residues. Germline CDR1 is SGHRS and CDR2 is YFSETQ. The germline V and J ends were trimmed by 0 bases and 4 bases, with 11 bases remaining between them. The CDR3 loop is CASSLEGGTGNTIYF. DNA for the CDR3: TGCGCCAGCAGCTTGGAGGGGGGCACAGGAAACACCATATATTTT.

The chain recombines TRBV4-1 with TRBJ2-3; 7 bases are a match to TRBD2. In germline, CDR1 is MGHRA, CDR2 YSYEKL. This CDR3 contains 17 residues. Trimming took 1 base from V and 2 from J; bases not matched to a gene: 9. The CDR3 reads CASSQVATSEPTDTQYF. Written as DNA, the CDR3 is TGCGCCAGCAGCCAAGTCGCCACTAGCGAACCCACAGATACGCAGTATTTT.

In nucleotides, the CDR3 is TGTGCCAGCAGTTTATCTGCGGGGGGTGAGCAGTACTTC. Encoded protein: CASSLSAGGEQYF. The chain combines TRBV28 with TRBJ2-7, with 8 bases aligning to TRBD2. Unmatched junction bases numbered 3, after V lost 1 base and J lost 7 bases. In germline, CDR1 is MDHEN, CDR2 SYDVKM. This CDR3 spans 13 amino acids.

Comments on this clone: A far larger clone lies a single base away; this is likely a read error. V usage is TRBV2 and J usage is TRBJ2-1, with 8 bases aligning to TRBD2. The germline gives CDR1 SNHLY, CDR2 FYNNEI. The CDR3 consists of 15 residues. CDR3 DNA: TGTGCCAGCACTAAAGAGGAAACGGGGGGGCGTGAGCAGCTCTTC. Translation: CASTKEETGGREQLF.

This clone was observed a handful of times. This chain connects TRBV5-1 to TRBJ1-1; D remains unclear. Germline V gene data show CDR1 as SGHRS and CDR2 as YFSETQ. CDR3 length: 16 amino acids. V gave up 7 bases and J gave up 2 bases, with 21 bases separating them. This CDR3 reads CASASVGLLGNTEAFF. The DNA of the CDR3 is TGCGCCAGCGCTTCGGTGGGGTTATTAGGAAACACTGAAGCTTTCTTT. The full variable domain, rest sourced from reference TRBV5-1 and TRBJ1-1, is KAGVTQTPRYLIKTRGQQVTLSCSPISGHRSVSWYQQTPGQGLQFLFEYFSETQRNKGNFPGRFSGRQFSNSRSEMNVSTLELGDSALYLCASASVGLLGNTEAFFGQGTRLTVV.

The sample holds many counts of this clone. The V and J genes are TRBV27 and TRBJ2-3; D remains unclear. V was pared by 7 bases and J by 0 bases, with 11 bases between. Germline CDR1 and CDR2: MNHEY and SMNVEV (reference sequence). CDR3 length: 14 amino acids. CDR3 region: CASKYRGSTDTQYF. CDR3 sequence (DNA): TGTGCCAGCAAATACAGAGGCAGCACAGATACGCAGTATTTT.